Listed here are 18 T cell receptor beta chains from one sample, sequenced in a study of T cells in localized non-small cell lung cancer. Method: immunoSEQ multiplex PCR; TCRdb's copy keeps in-frame clones and lacks some. The repertoire holds 2,000 to 2,500 clones, with less than 30% as singletons. The sequencing here drew on lung tumor tissue, taken before any cancer treatment. These receptors were taken from a man between 35 and 75 years old with stage II lung adenocarcinoma.

V usage is TRBV11-3 and J usage is TRBJ2-1, with D tentatively TRBD2 (5 bases). V dropped 2 bases and J dropped 7 bases, with 12 bases sitting between them. The germline CDR1 and CDR2 sequences are SGHNT and YENEEA. This CDR3 comprises 14 residues. Here the CDR3 DNA reads TGTGCCAGCAGCTTACGTGGGAGCGCGAATGAGCAGTTCTTC. Translating gives CASSLRGSANEQFF.

This clone was observed a few times. This rearrangement joins TRBV6-8 to TRBJ2-7; TRBD1 matches at 8 bases. This CDR3 region has 14 residues. V lost 5 bases to trimming and J lost 4 bases; unmatched junction nucleotides: 7. Germline values: CDR1 MNHGY, CDR2 SAAAGT. CDR3 DNA sequence: TGTGCCAGCAGTGACAGGGGTGGGGGTTACGAGCAGTACTTC. Translating it yields CASSDRGGGYEQYF.

This clone was detected only a few times. V and J are TRBV9 and TRBJ2-5, with 13 bases matching TRBD2. The germline V gene encodes CDR1 SGDLS and CDR2 YYNGEE. This CDR3 spans 14 amino acids. Germline trimming cut 5 bases from V and 7 bases from J; bases unmatched to any gene: 5. CDR3 protein: CASSTSGRAGTQYF. The CDR3 DNA sequence: TGTGCCAGCAGTACTAGCGGGAGGGCCGGGACCCAGTACTTC.

This clone has a handful of counts. In DNA, the CDR3 is TGTGCCAGCAGCCTTTCCGAGGGGACAAGGGAAAAACTGTTTTTT. It codes for CASSLSEGTREKLFF. The V call is TRBV9, the J call TRBJ1-4, with D maybe TRBD1 (6 bases). Trimming removed 4 bases at V and 8 bases at J, with 18 bases between. The CDR3 is 15 amino acids. Germline V gives CDR1 SGDLS, CDR2 YYNGEE.

This rearrangement joins TRBV11-3 to TRBJ2-7; 7 nucleotides line up with TRBD1. The CDR3 is made up of 18 amino acids. Germline CDR1 reads SGHNT; CDR2 reads YENEEA. Germline trimming cut 1 base from V and 0 bases from J; bases unmatched to any gene: 12. CDR3 coding DNA: TGTGCCAGCAGCTTAGTTGGGGGTTTAGGGGGCAGCTCCTACGAGCAGTACTTC. Its protein is CASSLVGGLGGSSYEQYF.

This clone was seen a few times. This sequence joins TRBV14 and TRBJ1-2; 7 bases fit TRBD1. After removal of 5 bases from V and 1 base from J, the junction contained 1 base not matched to a gene. Germline-derived CDR1 and CDR2 are SGHDN and FVKESK. The CDR3 has 13 residues. The CDR3 loop reads CASSRDSNYGYTF. Written as DNA, the CDR3 is TGTGCCAGCAGCAGGGACAGTAACTATGGCTACACCTTC.

The rearrangement joins TRBV19 to TRBJ1-5; D remains ambiguous. Trimming took off 5 bases at V and 2 bases at J, with 7 bases between the two ends. Germline V gene data show CDR1 as LNHDA and CDR2 as SQIVND (reference sequence). The CDR3 totals 13 residues. The CDR3 DNA reads TGTGCCAGTAGTGACCTTGGCAATCAGCCCCAGCATTTT. Amino acid sequence: CASSDLGNQPQHF.

V is TRBV11-3 and J is TRBJ2-7; the D gene is possibly TRBD1 (6 bases). CDR1 is SGHNT and CDR2 is YENEEA in the germline V gene. The CDR3 is 15 residues long. Trimming stripped 3 bases from V and 6 bases from J, with 18 bases between. The chain's CDR3 is CASSFGTIGRSEQYF. The DNA of the CDR3 is TGTGCCAGCAGCTTTGGGACAATCGGACGGAGCGAGCAGTACTTC.

The chain has TRBV25-1 and TRBJ1-6; D might be TRBD1 (5 bases). Trimming took 11 bases from V and 13 from J, leaving 24 bases between them. Per germline, CDR1 MGHDK and CDR2 SYGVNS. The CDR3 has 14 residues. The DNA for the CDR3 is TGTGCCCGTTTCGGGGGTTCCCCAGGGTGGCCCCTCCACTTT. Translating gives CARFGGSPGWPLHF.

In its sample, this clone was seen once. CDR3 sequence: CASSIVLPGQGGNTIYF. CDR3 nucleotide sequence: TGTGCCAGTAGTATAGTCCTACCGGGACAGGGAGGAAACACCATATATTTT. The V gene is TRBV19, the J gene TRBJ1-3, with 9 bases matching TRBD1. The CDR3 has 17 amino acids. V lost 1 base, J lost 4 bases, and 8 bases stayed unmatched. The germline V gene has CDR1 LNHDA and CDR2 SQIVND (reference sequence).

This clone was observed a handful of times. The V and J genes are TRBV9 and TRBJ2-7, with D possibly being TRBD1 (8 bases). The V gene's germline CDR1 is SGDLS and CDR2 YYNGEE. V lost 4 bases to trimming and J lost 7 bases, with 21 bases between them. CDR3 size: 15 residues. The CDR3 sequence is CASSLAGQGLWEQYF. The CDR3 DNA follows: TGTGCCAGCAGCTTGGCTGGACAGGGACTATGGGAGCAGTACTTC.

This rearrangement joins TRBV19 to TRBJ2-7; 7 bases line up with TRBD1. V was clipped by 3 bases and J by 6 bases; unmatched bases: 14. This CDR3 spans 16 amino acids. Germline assignment: CDR1 LNHDA and CDR2 SQIVND (reference sequence). As DNA, the CDR3 is TGTGCCAGTAGTATTGGTGGCAGGGGGTATGTAGTCGAGCAGTACTTC. The encoded protein is CASSIGGRGYVVEQYF. The whole variable domain, filled in from reference TRBV19 and TRBJ2-7, reads DGGITQSPKYLFRKEGQNVTLSCEQNLNHDAMYWYRQDPGQGLRLIYYSQIVNDFQKGDIAEGYSVSREKKESFPLTVTSAQKNPTAFYLCASSIGGRGYVVEQYFGPGTRLTVT.

V gene TRBV30 combines with J gene TRBJ2-1, with D possibly matching TRBD2 (6 bases). The CDR3 consists of 13 residues. Trimming removed 2 bases from V and 9 bases from J, with 14 bases in between. The germline gives CDR1 GTSNPN, CDR2 SVGIG (reference sequence). The CDR3 spells CAWSLYPGGEQFF. The CDR3 DNA follows: TGTGCCTGGAGTTTGTACCCCGGGGGTGAGCAGTTCTTC.

V gene TRBV18 combines with J gene TRBJ2-3; unclear D gene. CDR1 KGHSH and CDR2 LQKENI come from the germline V gene. Trimming left V 1 base short and J 5 bases short, with 16 bases between. The CDR3 is 16 residues long. DNA for the CDR3: TGTGCCAGCTCACCACGTCTGGGGAATTCAGGAGATACGCAGTATTTT. Translating gives CASSPRLGNSGDTQYF. Full variable domain (outside the CDR3, taken from reference TRBV18 and TRBJ2-3): NAGVMQNPRHLVRRRGQEARLRCSPMKGHSHVYWYRQLPEEGLKFMVYLQKENIIDESGMPKERFSAEFPKEGPSILRIQQVVRGDSAAYFCASSPRLGNSGDTQYFGPGTRLTVL.

This clone appeared a few times. This chain uses TRBV11-3 with TRBJ1-1; 11 nucleotides align to TRBD1. The germline V gene has CDR1 SGHNT and CDR2 YENEEA. V gave up 6 bases and J gave up 0 bases; unmatched junction bases: 9. CDR3 size: 17 residues. CDR3: CASREGQGATMNTEAFF. Here the CDR3 DNA reads TGTGCCAGCAGGGAAGGACAGGGGGCGACGATGAACACTGAAGCTTTCTTT.

This clone was seen a few times. The chain couples TRBV1 to TRBJ2-6; the table's TRBD2 call for D was not verified on the DNA. TRBV1 is a documented pseudogene. The CDR3 covers 14 residues. DNA of the CDR3: TGCGCCAGCAGCCAAGATATTGGGGCCAACGTCCTGACTTTC. This encodes CASSQDIGANVLTF.

This rearrangement joins TRBV19 to TRBJ1-2, with no clear D. The V end lost 6 bases, the J end lost 4 bases, and 18 bases lay between the germline ends. The CDR3 covers 15 residues. Looked up from germline, CDR1 is LNHDA and CDR2 is SQIVND (reference sequence). Here the CDR3 reads CASSSQLPYTYGYTF. The CDR3, as DNA: TGTGCCAGTAGCTCGCAGCTACCCTATACCTATGGCTACACCTTC.

This clone turned up a few times. This CDR3 reads CASSSLGESSYEQYF. The DNA of the CDR3 is TGTGCCAGTAGTAGCCTCGGGGAGAGCTCCTACGAGCAGTACTTC. The V and J genes are TRBV19 and TRBJ2-7, with a possible D match to TRBD2 (5 bases). Looked up from germline, CDR1 is LNHDA and CDR2 is SQIVND (reference sequence). The CDR3 length is 15 residues. V was clipped by 4 bases and J by 0 bases, with 13 bases between them.